These 19 T cell receptor beta chains came from one sample sequenced in a study of blood T cell repertoires in COVID-19. Repertoires were generated with immunoSEQ multiplex PCR, while TCRdb's copy carries only in-frame clones and drops some. This table holds 150,000 to 200,000 clones, 70% to 90% found once. The sample consisted of peripheral blood. The source of these receptors is a man between 60 and 75 years old with active or convalescent COVID-19.

The chain is built from TRBV7-3 and TRBJ2-1; unclear D gene. CDR3 length equals 13 residues. Germline loops: CDR1 SGHTA, CDR2 FQGTGA. V gave up 5 bases and J gave up 7 bases, with 12 bases separating them. The CDR3 protein is CASSPTLGNEQFF. In nucleotides, the CDR3 is TGTGCCAGCAGCCCAACCCTCGGGAATGAGCAGTTCTTC. The entire variable domain, with the rest obtained from reference TRBV7-3 and TRBJ2-1, is as follows: GAGVSQTPSNKVTEKGKYVELRCDPISGHTALYWYRQSLGQGPEFLIYFQGTGAADDSGLPNDRFFAVRPEGSVSTLKIQRTERGDSAVYLCASSPTLGNEQFFGPGTRLTVL.

This clone was found a few times. The chain is built from TRBV5-1 and TRBJ2-7, with 8 bases identical to TRBD2. With 4 bases clipped from V and 2 bases from J, the junction kept 8 bases outside the gene matches. The CDR3 contains 15 residues. Germline assignment: CDR1 SGHRS and CDR2 YFSETQ. Here the CDR3 reads CASSPPGTRPYEQYF. In nucleotides, the CDR3 is TGCGCCAGCAGCCCCCCCGGGACTAGACCCTACGAGCAGTACTTC.

The chain couples TRBV18 to TRBJ2-5; maybe TRBD2 (6 bases). V lost 6 bases to trimming and J lost 1 base, with 9 bases between them. CDR3 length equals 13 residues. CDR1 KGHSH and CDR2 LQKENI come from the germline V gene. The CDR3 bases are TGTGCCAGCTCTGGGGGGATCCAAGAGACCCAGTACTTC. Protein: CASSGGIQETQYF.

CDR3 nucleotide sequence: TGTGCCAGCAGCTTAGCGGGGGGGCACTACGAGCAGTACTTC. Its translation is CASSLAGGHYEQYF. This chain joins TRBV7-8 and TRBJ2-7, with D tentatively TRBD2 (7 bases). V lost 0 bases, J lost 3 bases, and 9 bases lay in between. Germline V lookup: CDR1 SGHVS, CDR2 FQNEAQ. The CDR3 contains 14 residues. The full variable domain, completed using reference TRBV7-8 and TRBJ2-7, is GAGVSQSPRYKVAKRGQDVALRCDPISGHVSLFWYQQALGQGPEFLTYFQNEAQLDKSGLPSDRFFAERPEGSVSTLKIQRTQQEDSAVYLCASSLAGGHYEQYFGPGTRLTVT.

This clone was seen a handful of times. The germline gene is not matched at one end of the junction; a read error may be the cause. V is TRBV5-1 and J is TRBJ1-1; no clear D gene. This CDR3 spans 11 amino acids. Germline assignment: CDR1 SGHRS and CDR2 YFSETQ. CDR3: CASSLNSEAFF. The DNA for the CDR3 is TGCGCCAGCAGCTTGAACTCTGAAGCTTTCTTT.

This clone has a handful of counts. The CDR3 region has the DNA TGTGCCAGCAGCCAGCGCAGGCGCACAGATACGCAGTATTTT. It is translated as CASSQRRRTDTQYF. V is TRBV3-1 (or the pseudogene TRBV3-2) and J is TRBJ2-3, with D unclear. Germline V lookup: CDR1 LGHDT, CDR2 YNNKEL (reference sequence). The CDR3 sequence is 14 residues long. Trimming removed 3 bases at V and 1 base at J, with 8 bases between.

V gene TRBV11-2 combines with J gene TRBJ2-5; tentatively, D is TRBD2 (5 bases). With 4 bases removed from V and 3 bases from J, the gap between germline ends came to 15 bases. The CDR3 covers 15 residues. Looked up from germline, CDR1 is SGHAT and CDR2 is FQNNGV. In DNA form, the CDR3 reads TGTGCCAGCAGCTCCGATTTCACTAGTAAAGAGACCCAGTACTTC. Protein: CASSSDFTSKETQYF. Together with reference TRBV11-2 and TRBJ2-5, the CDR3 gives the full variable domain: EAGVAQSPRYKIIEKRQSVAFWCNPISGHATLYWYQQILGQGPKLLIQFQNNGVVDDSQLPKDRFSAERLKGVDSTLKIQPAKLEDSAVYLCASSSDFTSKETQYFGPGTRLLVL.

This chain joins TRBV6-4 and TRBJ1-1, with a weak D call TRBD1 (5 bases). Trimming stripped 9 bases from V and 1 base from J, with 15 bases between. The CDR3 spans 14 residues. Germline CDR1 MRHNA, CDR2 SNTAGT. DNA of the CDR3: TGTGCCAGAAAGCGGGGGACCCGGAACACTGAAGCTTTCTTT. It codes for CARKRGTRNTEAFF.

V is TRBV10-3 and J is TRBJ1-2, with TRBD1 matching 10 bases. Germline V gene lookup returns CDR1 ENHRY and CDR2 SYGVKD. This CDR3 spans 13 amino acids. Unmatched junction bases numbered 6, after V lost 6 bases and J lost 8 bases. The CDR3 sequence: CAISRQGAEGYTF. Written as DNA, the CDR3 is TGTGCCATCAGCCGACAGGGGGCGGAGGGCTACACCTTC.

The chain has TRBV5-1 and TRBJ1-3, with 8 bases identical to TRBD1. Germline CDR1 SGHRS, CDR2 YFSETQ. The junction had 11 bases not matched to a gene; V was cut back by 3 bases and J by 0 bases. This CDR3 comprises 18 residues. The CDR3 DNA reads as TGCGCCAGCAGCTACGACAGGGGAAGCCCACTCTCTGGAAACACCATATATTTT. Protein product: CASSYDRGSPLSGNTIYF.

This chain uses TRBV5-6 with TRBJ1-2; 7 bases line up with TRBD1. CDR1 and CDR2 (germline): SGHDT, YYEEEE. The V gene end was trimmed by 8 bases and the J gene end by 8 bases; junction bases not matched to a gene: 9. The CDR3 spans 12 residues. The CDR3 coding sequence is TGTGCCAGTTCAAACAGGGGACGAGGCTACACCTTC. It yields the protein CASSNRGRGYTF.

The chain combines TRBV18 with TRBJ2-1, with D maybe TRBD1 (6 bases). CDR3 length: 13 residues. V lost 2 bases, J lost 8 bases, and 10 bases lay in between. Germline lookup yields CDR1 KGHSH and CDR2 LQKENI. CDR3 sequence reads: CASSPGQNHEQFF. CDR3 DNA sequence: TGTGCCAGCTCACCAGGACAGAACCATGAGCAGTTCTTC.

V is TRBV6-6 and J is TRBJ1-3; perhaps TRBD1 as D (5 bases). This CDR3 spans 16 amino acids. Germline loops: CDR1 MNHNY, CDR2 SVGAGI (reference sequence). V lost 0 bases and J 3 bases, leaving 12 bases between the germline ends. This chain's CDR3 is CASSYSGVSFGNTIYF. CDR3 in DNA: TGTGCCAGCAGTTACTCAGGGGTCTCTTTTGGAAACACCATATATTTT.

The chain couples TRBV11-3 to TRBJ2-2; D is ambiguous. From germline, CDR1 is SGHNT and CDR2 YENEEA. V dropped 5 bases and J dropped 6 bases, with 10 bases sitting between them. The CDR3 is 13 amino acids. The CDR3 spells CASSTRNSGELFF. The DNA for the CDR3 is TGTGCCAGCAGCACAAGAAATTCCGGGGAGCTGTTTTTT.

J is TRBJ1-1 and V is TRBV10-1; D remains unclear. CDR3 length: 13 amino acids. In germline, CDR1 is WNHNN, CDR2 SYGVQD (reference sequence). V was pared by 8 bases and J by 11 bases, with 21 bases between. CDR3 sequence reads: CASALTSSSPAFF. The CDR3 coding sequence is TGCGCCAGCGCTTTAACGTCGAGCTCGCCGGCTTTCTTT.

This chain joins TRBV3-1 (or the pseudogene TRBV3-2) and TRBJ2-3; 7 bases agree with TRBD1. The CDR3 length is 14 residues. Per germline, CDR1 LGHDT and CDR2 YNNKEL (reference sequence). After removal of 3 bases from V and 5 bases from J, the junction contained 5 bases not matched to a gene. The CDR3 spells CASSHLDREDTQYF. CDR3 nucleotides: TGTGCCAGCAGCCATTTAGACAGGGAAGATACGCAGTATTTT.

This clone was detected only a few times. This rearrangement joins TRBV19 to TRBJ1-2; 7 bases align to TRBD1. CDR1 and CDR2 from the germline V gene are LNHDA and SQIVND (reference sequence). The CDR3 is 15 amino acids. With 6 bases clipped from V and 2 bases from J, the junction kept 9 bases outside the gene matches. CDR3 region: CASRRQGGSNYGYTF. CDR3 nucleotides: TGTGCCAGTAGGCGACAGGGCGGGTCCAACTATGGCTACACCTTC.

This clone has a single count. The chain uses TRBV29-1 and TRBJ1-2; 8 nucleotides match TRBD1. V lost 7 bases to trimming and J lost 6 bases; unmatched junction nucleotides: 10. The CDR3 extends over 13 amino acids. Germline loops: CDR1 SQVTM, CDR2 ANQGSEA. The CDR3 spells CSADRDRGNGYTF. The CDR3 nucleotides read TGCAGCGCAGACAGAGACAGGGGCAATGGCTACACCTTC.

This clone was counted once. At one end, the junction sequence differs from germline, possibly due to a read error. CDR3 DNA sequence: TGTGCCAGCAGCCTAACCGGGACAGGTCCCTACGAGCAGTACTTC. It specifies CASSLTGTGPYEQYF. The rearrangement joins TRBV7-3 to TRBJ2-7; TRBD1 aligns across 8 bases. The germline gives CDR1 SGHTA, CDR2 FQGTGA. The CDR3 is made up of 15 amino acids.